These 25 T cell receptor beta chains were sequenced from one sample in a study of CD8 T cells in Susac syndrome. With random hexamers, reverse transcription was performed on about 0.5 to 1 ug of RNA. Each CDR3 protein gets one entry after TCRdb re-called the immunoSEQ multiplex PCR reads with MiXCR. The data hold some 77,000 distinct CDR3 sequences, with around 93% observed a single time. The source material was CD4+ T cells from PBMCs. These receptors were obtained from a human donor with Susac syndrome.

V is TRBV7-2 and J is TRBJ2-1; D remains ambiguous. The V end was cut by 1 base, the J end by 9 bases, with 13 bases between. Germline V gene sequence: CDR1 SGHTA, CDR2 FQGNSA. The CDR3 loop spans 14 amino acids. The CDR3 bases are TGTGCCAGCAGCTTAGTTTTGCAAGGGTCTGAGCAGTTCTTC. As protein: CASSLVLQGSEQFF.

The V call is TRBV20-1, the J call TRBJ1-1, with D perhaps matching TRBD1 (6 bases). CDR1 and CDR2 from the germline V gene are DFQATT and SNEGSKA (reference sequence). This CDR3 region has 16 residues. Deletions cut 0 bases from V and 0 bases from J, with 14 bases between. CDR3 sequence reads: CSARDSKQGMNTEAFF. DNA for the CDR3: TGCAGTGCTAGAGATAGTAAACAGGGAATGAACACTGAAGCTTTCTTT.

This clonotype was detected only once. The CDR3 DNA follows: TGTGCCAGCAGCCAAGTCGGCGGGGGGGCAACCAATGAGCAGTTCTTC. It translates to CASSQVGGGATNEQFF. V gene TRBV4-2 combines with J gene TRBJ2-1, with 9 positions matching TRBD2. V lost 1 base to trimming and J lost 6 bases; unmatched junction nucleotides: 7. The germline V gene encodes CDR1 LGHNA and CDR2 YNFKEQ. CDR3 length: 16 residues.

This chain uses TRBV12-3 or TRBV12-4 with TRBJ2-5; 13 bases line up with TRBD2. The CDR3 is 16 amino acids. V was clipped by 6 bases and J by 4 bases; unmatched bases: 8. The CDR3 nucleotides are TGTGCCAGCAGCTATCGGACTAGCGGGAGTGGAGAGACCCAGTACTTC. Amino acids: CASSYRTSGSGETQYF.

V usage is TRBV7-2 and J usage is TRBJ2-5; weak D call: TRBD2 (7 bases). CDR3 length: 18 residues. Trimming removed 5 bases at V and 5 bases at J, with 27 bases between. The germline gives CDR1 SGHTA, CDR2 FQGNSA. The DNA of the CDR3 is TGTGCCAGCAGCGACCCTCTTGAACGGGGGGCCTCCGTGGAGACCCAGTACTTC. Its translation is CASSDPLERGASVETQYF.

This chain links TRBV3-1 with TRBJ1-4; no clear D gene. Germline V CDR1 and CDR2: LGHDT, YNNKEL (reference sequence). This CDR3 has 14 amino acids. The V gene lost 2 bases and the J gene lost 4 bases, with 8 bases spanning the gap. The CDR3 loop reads CASSQFQINEKLFF. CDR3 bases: TGTGCCAGCAGCCAATTCCAGATTAATGAAAAACTGTTTTTT.

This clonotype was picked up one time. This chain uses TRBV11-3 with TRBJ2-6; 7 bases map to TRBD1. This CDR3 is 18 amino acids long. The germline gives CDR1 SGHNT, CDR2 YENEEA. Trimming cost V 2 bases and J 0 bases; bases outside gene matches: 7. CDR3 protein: CASSLSWDSRSGANVLTF. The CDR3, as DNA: TGTGCCAGCAGCTTATCGTGGGACAGCCGCTCTGGGGCCAACGTCCTGACTTTC.

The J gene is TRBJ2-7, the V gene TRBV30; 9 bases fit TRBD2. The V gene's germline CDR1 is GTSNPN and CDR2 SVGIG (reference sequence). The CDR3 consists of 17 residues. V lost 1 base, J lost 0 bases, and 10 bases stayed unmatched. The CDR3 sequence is CAWSEKNLAGSSYEQYF. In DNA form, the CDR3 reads TGTGCCTGGAGTGAAAAGAATCTAGCGGGGAGCTCCTACGAGCAGTACTTC.

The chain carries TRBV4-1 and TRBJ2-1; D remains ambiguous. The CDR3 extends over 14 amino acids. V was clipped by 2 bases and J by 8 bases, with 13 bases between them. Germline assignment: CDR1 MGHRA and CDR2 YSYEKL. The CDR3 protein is CASSQTAYTDEQFF. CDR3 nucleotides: TGCGCCAGCAGCCAAACGGCCTACACCGATGAGCAGTTCTTC.

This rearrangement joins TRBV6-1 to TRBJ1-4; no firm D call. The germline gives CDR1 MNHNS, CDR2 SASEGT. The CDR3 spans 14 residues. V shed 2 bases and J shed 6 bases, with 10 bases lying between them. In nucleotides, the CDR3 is TGTGCCAGCAGTGAAAGTTCAGGATATGAAAAACTGTTTTTT. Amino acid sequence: CASSESSGYEKLFF.

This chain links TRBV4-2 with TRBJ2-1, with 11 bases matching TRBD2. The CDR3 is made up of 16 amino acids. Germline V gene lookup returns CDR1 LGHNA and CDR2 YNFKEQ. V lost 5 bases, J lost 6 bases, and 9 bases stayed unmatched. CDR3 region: CASSYRLAGQFNEQFF. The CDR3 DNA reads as TGTGCCAGCAGCTACAGACTAGCGGGACAGTTCAATGAGCAGTTCTTC.

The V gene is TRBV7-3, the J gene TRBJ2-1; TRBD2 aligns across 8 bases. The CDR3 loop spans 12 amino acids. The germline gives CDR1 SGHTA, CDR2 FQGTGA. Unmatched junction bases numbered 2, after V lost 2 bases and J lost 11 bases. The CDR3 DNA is TGTGCCAGCAGCTTAGCGGGAGGACAGCAGTTCTTC. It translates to CASSLAGGQQFF. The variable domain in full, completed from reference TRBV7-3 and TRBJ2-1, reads GAGVSQTPSNKVTEKGKYVELRCDPISGHTALYWYRQSLGQGPEFLIYFQGTGAADDSGLPNDRFFAVRPEGSVSTLKIQRTERGDSAVYLCASSLAGGQQFFGPGTRLTVL.

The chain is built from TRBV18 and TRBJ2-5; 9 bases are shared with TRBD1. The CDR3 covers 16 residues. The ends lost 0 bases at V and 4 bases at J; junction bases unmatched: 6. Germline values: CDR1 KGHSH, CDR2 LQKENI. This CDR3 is CASSPPRRQGGETQYF. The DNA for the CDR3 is TGTGCCAGCTCACCACCCCGGCGACAGGGGGGAGAGACCCAGTACTTC.

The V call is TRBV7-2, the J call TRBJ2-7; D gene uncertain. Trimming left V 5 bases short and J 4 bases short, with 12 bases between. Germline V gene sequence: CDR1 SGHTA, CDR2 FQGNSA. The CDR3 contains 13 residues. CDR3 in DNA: TGTGCCAGCAGCCGCGCCCCGGGTTACGAGCAGTACTTC. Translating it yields CASSRAPGYEQYF.

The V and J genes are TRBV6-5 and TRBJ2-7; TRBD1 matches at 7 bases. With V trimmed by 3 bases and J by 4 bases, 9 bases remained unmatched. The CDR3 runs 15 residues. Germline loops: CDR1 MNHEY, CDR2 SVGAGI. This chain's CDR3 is CASSYDFGGQYEQYF. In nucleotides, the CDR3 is TGTGCCAGCAGTTATGACTTTGGGGGACAGTACGAGCAGTACTTC.

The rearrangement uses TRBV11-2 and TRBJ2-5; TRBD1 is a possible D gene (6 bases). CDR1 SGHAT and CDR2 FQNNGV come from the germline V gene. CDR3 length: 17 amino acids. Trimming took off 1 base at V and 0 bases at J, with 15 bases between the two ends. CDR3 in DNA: TGTGCCAGCAGCTTAGTTAGGACAGTCCGTAACCAAGAGACCCAGTACTTC. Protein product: CASSLVRTVRNQETQYF.

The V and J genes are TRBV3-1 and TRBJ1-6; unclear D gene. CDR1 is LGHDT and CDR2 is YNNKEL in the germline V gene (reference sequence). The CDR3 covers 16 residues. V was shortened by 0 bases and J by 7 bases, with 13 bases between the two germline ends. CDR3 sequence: CASSQDRPTGNSPLHF. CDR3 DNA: TGTGCCAGCAGCCAAGATCGTCCAACGGGGAATTCACCCCTCCACTTT.

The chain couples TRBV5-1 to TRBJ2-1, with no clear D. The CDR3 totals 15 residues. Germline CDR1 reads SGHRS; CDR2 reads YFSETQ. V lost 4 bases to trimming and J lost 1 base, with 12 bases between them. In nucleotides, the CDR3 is TGCGCCAGCAGCCCAGAGTACGGATCCTACAATGAGCAGTTCTTC. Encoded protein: CASSPEYGSYNEQFF.

Written as DNA, the CDR3 is TGCAGTGCTACTCCGGGACAGGGTAATTCACCCCTCCACTTT. This encodes CSATPGQGNSPLHF. The chain couples TRBV20-1 to TRBJ1-6; TRBD1 agrees at 9 bases. The V gene's germline CDR1 is DFQATT and CDR2 SNEGSKA (reference sequence). The J segment lost 6 bases and the V segment lost 4 bases, leaving 4 bases of the junction unmatched. This CDR3 comprises 14 residues.

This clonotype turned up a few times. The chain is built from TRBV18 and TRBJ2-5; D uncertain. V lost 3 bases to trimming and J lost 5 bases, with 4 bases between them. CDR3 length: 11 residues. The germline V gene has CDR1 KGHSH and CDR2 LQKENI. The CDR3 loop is CASSPSETQYF. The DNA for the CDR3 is TGTGCCAGCTCACCGTCGGAGACCCAGTACTTC. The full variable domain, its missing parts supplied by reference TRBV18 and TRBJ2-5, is NAGVMQNPRHLVRRRGQEARLRCSPMKGHSHVYWYRQLPEEGLKFMVYLQKENIIDESGMPKERFSAEFPKEGPSILRIQQVVRGDSAAYFCASSPSETQYFGPGTRLLVL.

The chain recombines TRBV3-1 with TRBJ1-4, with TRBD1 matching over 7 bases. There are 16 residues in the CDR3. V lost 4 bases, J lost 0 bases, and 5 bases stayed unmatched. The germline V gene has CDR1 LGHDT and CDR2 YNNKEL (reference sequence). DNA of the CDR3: TGTGCCAGCAGCCCCGACAGGGTTCCAACTAATGAAAAACTGTTTTTT. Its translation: CASSPDRVPTNEKLFF.

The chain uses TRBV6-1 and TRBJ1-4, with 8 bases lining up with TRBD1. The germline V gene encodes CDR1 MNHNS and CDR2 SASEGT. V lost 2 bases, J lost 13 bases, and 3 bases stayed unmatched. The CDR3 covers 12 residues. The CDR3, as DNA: TGTGCCAGCAGTGAAACAGGGGGGAGACTGTTTTTT. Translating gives CASSETGGRLFF.

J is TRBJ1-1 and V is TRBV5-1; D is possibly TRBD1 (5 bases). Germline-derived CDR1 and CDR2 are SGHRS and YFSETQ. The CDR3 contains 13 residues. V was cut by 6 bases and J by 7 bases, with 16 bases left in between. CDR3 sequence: CASTMQGTGEAFF. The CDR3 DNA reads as TGCGCCAGCACTATGCAGGGAACGGGTGAAGCTTTCTTT.

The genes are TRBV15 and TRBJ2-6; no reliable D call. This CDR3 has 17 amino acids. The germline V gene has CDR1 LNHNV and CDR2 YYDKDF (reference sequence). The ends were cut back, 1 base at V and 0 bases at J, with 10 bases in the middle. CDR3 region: CATSRAALSSGANVLTF. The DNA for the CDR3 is TGTGCCACCAGCAGAGCCGCCCTGTCCTCTGGGGCCAACGTCCTGACTTTC.

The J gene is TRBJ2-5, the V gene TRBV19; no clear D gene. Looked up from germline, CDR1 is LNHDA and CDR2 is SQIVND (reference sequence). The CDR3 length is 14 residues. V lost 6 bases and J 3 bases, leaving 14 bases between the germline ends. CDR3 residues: CASRPPGSKETQYF. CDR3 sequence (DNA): TGTGCCAGTAGGCCCCCTGGAAGCAAAGAGACCCAGTACTTC. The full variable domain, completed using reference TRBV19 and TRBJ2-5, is DGGITQSPKYLFRKEGQNVTLSCEQNLNHDAMYWYRQDPGQGLRLIYYSQIVNDFQKGDIAEGYSVSREKKESFPLTVTSAQKNPTAFYLCASRPPGSKETQYFGPGTRLLVL.